Shown below are 10 T cell receptor beta chains from a single sample sequenced in a study of T-cell memory formation after mild COVID-19. MiXCR, applied by TCRdb to the 5' RACE reads, yields one record per CDR3 protein. The table has 90,000 to 120,000 distinct CDR3 sequences, roughly 19% seen once; the top ten hold approximately 5.5%. The sample was PBMCs or a T cell subset sorted from them (not recorded which). The receptors were gathered from a man aged 18 to 29 who had mild COVID-19 (a few samples of this study predate the infection). Cell type and time point are not known.

This clonotype appeared a few times. This rearrangement joins TRBV7-3 to TRBJ1-1, with D tentatively TRBD1 (5 bases). Trimming shortened V by 1 base and J by 3 bases, and 12 bases separated the two germline ends. CDR3 size: 15 residues. Looked up from germline, CDR1 is SGHTA and CDR2 is FQGTGA. The CDR3 is CASSLIGGGYTEAFF. In DNA, the CDR3 is TGTGCCAGCAGCTTAATTGGGGGAGGATACACTGAAGCTTTCTTT.

The table lists this clonotype with a few counts. V and J are TRBV5-1 and TRBJ1-2, with 11 bases aligning to TRBD1. CDR1 and CDR2 from the germline V gene are SGHRS and YFSETQ. The CDR3 consists of 14 residues. V lost 2 bases and J lost 7; bases outside the gene matches: 4. The CDR3 here is CASSLGQGASGYTF. The CDR3 DNA is TGCGCCAGCAGCTTAGGACAGGGGGCTAGTGGCTACACCTTC. Filled out from reference TRBV5-1 and TRBJ1-2, the complete variable domain reads KAGVTQTPRYLIKTRGQQVTLSCSPISGHRSVSWYQQTPGQGLQFLFEYFSETQRNKGNFPGRFSGRQFSNSRSEMNVSTLELGDSALYLCASSLGQGASGYTFGSGTRLTVV.

A few counts support this clonotype. CDR3 sequence reads: CASRGDLGTDTQYF. The CDR3 nucleotides read TGTGCCAGCAGAGGCGATCTCGGGACAGATACGCAGTATTTT. V gene TRBV28 combines with J gene TRBJ2-3; the D is unclear. Trimming left V 6 bases short and J 3 bases short, with 13 bases between. The length of the CDR3 is 14 residues. The germline V gene has CDR1 MDHEN and CDR2 SYDVKM. Based on the CDR3 plus reference TRBV28 and TRBJ2-3, the full variable domain is DVKVTQSSRYLVKRTGEKVFLECVQDMDHENMFWYRQDPGLGLRLIYFSYDVKMKEKGDIPEGYSVSREKKERFSLILESASTNQTSMYLCASRGDLGTDTQYFGPGTRLTVL.

This chain joins TRBV5-1 and TRBJ1-6; 9 bases fit TRBD1. V lost 4 bases, J lost 8 bases, and 7 bases stayed unmatched. This CDR3 region has 15 residues. Germline-derived CDR1 and CDR2 are SGHRS and YFSETQ. CDR3 bases: TGCGCCAGCAGCGCCGGGACAGGGATCTATTCACCCCTCCACTTT. Its translation is CASSAGTGIYSPLHF.

The chain carries TRBV30 and TRBJ1-2; D remains unclear. Germline CDR1 is GTSNPN and CDR2 is SVGIG (reference sequence). The CDR3 runs 13 residues. Deletions cut 4 bases from V and 4 bases from J, with 13 bases between. CDR3 in amino acids: CAWKRDRPYGYTF. The CDR3 DNA is TGTGCCTGGAAACGAGACCGCCCCTATGGCTACACCTTC.

This CDR3 reads CASSRSGRNTGELFF. The CDR3 DNA reads as TGTGCCAGCAGCCGATCCGGGCGTAACACCGGGGAGCTGTTTTTT. J is TRBJ2-2 and V is TRBV7-9, with D unresolved. This CDR3 is 15 amino acids long. CDR1 and CDR2 from the germline V gene are SEHNR and FQNEAQ (reference sequence). V shed 5 bases and J shed 2 bases, with 12 bases lying between them.

This clonotype occurred a few times. This rearrangement joins TRBV7-2 to TRBJ2-5, with no clear D. Deletions cut 2 bases from V and 5 bases from J, with 12 bases between. This CDR3 is built from 14 residues. The germline V gene has CDR1 SGHTA and CDR2 FQGNSA. CDR3 protein: CASSLLGAEETQYF. The CDR3 DNA reads TGTGCCAGCAGCTTATTGGGTGCGGAGGAGACCCAGTACTTC.

The chain is built from TRBV7-9 and TRBJ1-5; TRBD1 matches 7 bases. From germline, CDR1 is SEHNR and CDR2 FQNEAQ (reference sequence). J gave up 7 bases and V 3 bases, and 9 bases lay outside the gene matches. The length of the CDR3 is 15 residues. CDR3 in amino acids: CASSLTGSLLQPQHF. The DNA for the CDR3 is TGTGCCAGCAGCTTGACAGGGTCCCTTTTACAGCCCCAGCATTTT.

The chain links TRBV6-1 to TRBJ2-6; D is undetermined. Trimming took off 7 bases at V and 0 bases at J, with 4 bases between the two ends. The CDR3 is 13 amino acids. In germline, CDR1 is MNHNS, CDR2 SASEGT. The CDR3 loop reads CASMSSGANVLTF. In nucleotides, the CDR3 is TGTGCCAGCATGAGCTCTGGGGCCAACGTCCTGACTTTC.

The chain recombines TRBV5-1 with TRBJ2-7; no definite D call. V was trimmed by 4 bases and J by 5 bases, leaving 19 bases between them. CDR1 SGHRS and CDR2 YFSETQ come from the germline V gene. The CDR3 has 15 residues. In nucleotides, the CDR3 is TGCGCCAGCAGCCTTTCCCCGACTGAGGTCCACGAGCAGTACTTC. This sequence encodes CASSLSPTEVHEQYF.